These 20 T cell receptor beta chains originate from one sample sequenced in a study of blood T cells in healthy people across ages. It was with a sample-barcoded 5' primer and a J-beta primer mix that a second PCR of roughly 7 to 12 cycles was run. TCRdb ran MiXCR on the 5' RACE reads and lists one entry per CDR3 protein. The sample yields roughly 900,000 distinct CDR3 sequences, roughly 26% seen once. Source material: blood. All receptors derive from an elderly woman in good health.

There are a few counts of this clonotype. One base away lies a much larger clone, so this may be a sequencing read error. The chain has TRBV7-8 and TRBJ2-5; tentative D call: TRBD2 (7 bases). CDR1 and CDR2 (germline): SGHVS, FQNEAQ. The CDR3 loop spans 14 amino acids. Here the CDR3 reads CASSLGGGRGRQYF. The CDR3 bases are TGTGCCAGCAGTTTAGGCGGGGGTAGGGGGAGGCAGTACTTC.

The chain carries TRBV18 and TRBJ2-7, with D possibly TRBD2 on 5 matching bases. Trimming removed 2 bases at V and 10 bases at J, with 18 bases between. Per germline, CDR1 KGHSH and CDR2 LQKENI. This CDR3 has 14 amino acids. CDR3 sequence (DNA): TGTGCCAGCTCACCAAGAGCGGAGACCTCCCTACAGTACTTC. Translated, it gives CASSPRAETSLQYF.

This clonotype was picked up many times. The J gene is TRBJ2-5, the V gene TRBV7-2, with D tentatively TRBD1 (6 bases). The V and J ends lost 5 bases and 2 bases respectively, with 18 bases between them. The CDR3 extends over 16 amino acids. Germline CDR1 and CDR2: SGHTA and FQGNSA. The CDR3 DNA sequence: TGTGCCAGCAGCCCTTACAGGGTAGGACCGCAAGAGACCCAGTACTTC. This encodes CASSPYRVGPQETQYF.

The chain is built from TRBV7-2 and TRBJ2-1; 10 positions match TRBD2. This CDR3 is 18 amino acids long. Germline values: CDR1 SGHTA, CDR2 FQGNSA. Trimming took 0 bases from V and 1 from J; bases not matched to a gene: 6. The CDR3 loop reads CASSLAAGGPRSYNEQFF. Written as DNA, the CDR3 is TGTGCCAGCAGCTTAGCAGCGGGGGGGCCACGTTCCTACAATGAGCAGTTCTTC.

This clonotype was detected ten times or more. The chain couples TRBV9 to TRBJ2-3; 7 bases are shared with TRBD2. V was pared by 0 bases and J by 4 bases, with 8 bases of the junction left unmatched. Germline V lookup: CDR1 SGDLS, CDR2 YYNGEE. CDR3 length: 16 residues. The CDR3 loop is CASSVGGGNRPDTQYF. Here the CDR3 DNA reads TGTGCCAGCAGCGTAGGGGGGGGAAACCGCCCAGATACGCAGTATTTT.

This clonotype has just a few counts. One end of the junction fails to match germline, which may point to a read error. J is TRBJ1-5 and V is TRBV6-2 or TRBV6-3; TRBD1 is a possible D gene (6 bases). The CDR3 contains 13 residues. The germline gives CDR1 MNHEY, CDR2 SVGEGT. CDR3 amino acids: CASSLQGNQPQRF. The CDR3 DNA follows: TGTGCCAGCAGCCTCCAGGGGAATCAGCCCCAGCGTTTT.

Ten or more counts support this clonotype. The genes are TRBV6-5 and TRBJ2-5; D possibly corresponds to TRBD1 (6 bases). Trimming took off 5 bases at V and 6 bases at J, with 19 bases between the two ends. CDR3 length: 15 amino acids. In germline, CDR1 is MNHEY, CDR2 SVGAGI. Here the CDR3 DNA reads TGTGCCAGCAGTGCTTCAGGGGAACCCCGGAAGACCCAGTACTTC. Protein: CASSASGEPRKTQYF.

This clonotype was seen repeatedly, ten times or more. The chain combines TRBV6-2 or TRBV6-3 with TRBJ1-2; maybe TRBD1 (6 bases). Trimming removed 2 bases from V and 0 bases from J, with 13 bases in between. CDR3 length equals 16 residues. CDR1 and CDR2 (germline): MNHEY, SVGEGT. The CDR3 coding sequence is TGTGCCAGCAGTTACGGAGGGGGGCGATCTAACTATGGCTACACCTTC. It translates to CASSYGGGRSNYGYTF.

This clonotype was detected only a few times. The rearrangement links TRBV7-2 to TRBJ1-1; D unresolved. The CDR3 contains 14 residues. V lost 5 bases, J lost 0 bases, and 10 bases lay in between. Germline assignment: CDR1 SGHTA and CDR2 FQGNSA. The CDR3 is CASSLQALNTEAFF. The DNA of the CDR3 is TGTGCCAGCAGCCTTCAGGCTTTGAACACTGAAGCTTTCTTT.

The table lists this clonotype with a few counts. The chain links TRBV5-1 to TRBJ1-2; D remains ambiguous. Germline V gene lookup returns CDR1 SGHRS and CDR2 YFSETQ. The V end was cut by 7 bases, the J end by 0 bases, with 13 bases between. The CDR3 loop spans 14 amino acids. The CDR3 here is CASRTTATNYGYTF. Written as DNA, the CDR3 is TGCGCCAGCCGGACGACGGCTACTAACTATGGCTACACCTTC. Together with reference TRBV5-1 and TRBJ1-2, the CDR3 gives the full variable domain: KAGVTQTPRYLIKTRGQQVTLSCSPISGHRSVSWYQQTPGQGLQFLFEYFSETQRNKGNFPGRFSGRQFSNSRSEMNVSTLELGDSALYLCASRTTATNYGYTFGSGTRLTVV.

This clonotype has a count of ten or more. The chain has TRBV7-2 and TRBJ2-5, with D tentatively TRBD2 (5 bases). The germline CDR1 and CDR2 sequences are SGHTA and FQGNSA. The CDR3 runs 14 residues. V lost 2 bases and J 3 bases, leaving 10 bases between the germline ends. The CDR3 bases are TGTGCCAGCAGCTTACAATTCGGGGAAGAGACCCAGTACTTC. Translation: CASSLQFGEETQYF.

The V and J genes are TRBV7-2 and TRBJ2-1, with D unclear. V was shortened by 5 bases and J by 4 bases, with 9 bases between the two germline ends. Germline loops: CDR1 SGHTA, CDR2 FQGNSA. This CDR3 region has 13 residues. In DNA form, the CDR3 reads TGTGCCAGCAGCCCAGAGGTTTACAATGAGCAGTTCTTC. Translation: CASSPEVYNEQFF.

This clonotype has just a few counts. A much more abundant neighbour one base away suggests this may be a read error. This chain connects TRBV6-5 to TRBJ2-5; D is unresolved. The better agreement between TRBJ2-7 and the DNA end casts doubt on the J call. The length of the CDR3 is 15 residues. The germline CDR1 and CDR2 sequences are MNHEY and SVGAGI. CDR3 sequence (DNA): TGTGCCAGCAGTTATGAGAGGAGCCCGATCTACGAGCAGTACTTC. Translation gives CASSYERSPIYEQYF.

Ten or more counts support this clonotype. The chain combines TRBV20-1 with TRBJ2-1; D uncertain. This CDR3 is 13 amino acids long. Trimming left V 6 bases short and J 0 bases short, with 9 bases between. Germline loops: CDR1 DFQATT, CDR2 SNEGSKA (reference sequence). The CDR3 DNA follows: TGCAGTGCCCTGTGGAGCTCCTACAATGAGCAGTTCTTC. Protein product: CSALWSSYNEQFF.

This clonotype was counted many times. The CDR3: CASSSLTGFGYGYTF. The CDR3 nucleotides read TGTGCCAGCAGCTCCTTGACAGGGTTTGGCTATGGCTACACCTTC. The V gene is TRBV11-2, the J gene TRBJ1-2; 7 positions match TRBD1. Germline values: CDR1 SGHAT, CDR2 FQNNGV. After removal of 4 bases from V and 4 bases from J, the junction contained 9 bases not matched to a gene. This CDR3 comprises 15 residues.

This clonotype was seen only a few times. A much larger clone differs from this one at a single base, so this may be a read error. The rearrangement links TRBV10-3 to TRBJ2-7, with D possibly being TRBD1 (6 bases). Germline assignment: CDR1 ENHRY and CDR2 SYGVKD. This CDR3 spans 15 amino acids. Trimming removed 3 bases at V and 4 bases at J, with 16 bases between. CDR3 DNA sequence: TGTGCCATCAGTGAAACGCAGGGGACGCGGTACGAGCAGTACTTC. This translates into CAISETQGTRYEQYF.

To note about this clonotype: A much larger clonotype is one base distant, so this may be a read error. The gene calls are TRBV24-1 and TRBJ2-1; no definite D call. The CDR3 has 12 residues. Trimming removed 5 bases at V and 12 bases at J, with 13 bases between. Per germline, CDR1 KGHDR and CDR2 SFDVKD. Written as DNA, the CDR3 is TGTGCCACCAGTGGCCTCAGCCGAGGGCAGTTCTTC. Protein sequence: CATSGLSRGQFF.

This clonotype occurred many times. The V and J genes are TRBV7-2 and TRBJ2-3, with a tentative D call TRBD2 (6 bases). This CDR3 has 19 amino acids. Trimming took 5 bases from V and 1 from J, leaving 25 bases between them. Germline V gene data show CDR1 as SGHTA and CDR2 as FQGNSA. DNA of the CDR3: TGTGCCAGCAGCCTTAAAAGCCGGGACTCCTTCCGACGCACAGATACGCAGTATTTT. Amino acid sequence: CASSLKSRDSFRRTDTQYF.

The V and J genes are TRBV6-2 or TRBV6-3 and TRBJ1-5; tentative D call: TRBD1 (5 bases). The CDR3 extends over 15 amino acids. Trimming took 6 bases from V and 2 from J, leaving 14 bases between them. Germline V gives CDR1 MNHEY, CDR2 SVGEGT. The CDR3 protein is CASRLGQGGNQPQHF. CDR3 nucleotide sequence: TGTGCCAGCAGATTGGGGCAGGGAGGCAATCAGCCCCAGCATTTT.

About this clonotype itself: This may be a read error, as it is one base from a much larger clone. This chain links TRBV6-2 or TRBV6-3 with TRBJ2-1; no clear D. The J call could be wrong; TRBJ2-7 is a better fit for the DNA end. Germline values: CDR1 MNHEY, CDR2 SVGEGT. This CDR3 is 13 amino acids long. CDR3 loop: CASKATNYNEQYF. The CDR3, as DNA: TGTGCCAGCAAGGCAACAAATTACAATGAGCAGTACTTC.